These T cell receptor beta chains were read from a single sample in a study of OX40 agonist ivuxolimab in advanced cancers. Profiled with immunoSEQ multiplex PCR; TCRdb holds only in-frame clones, not every one. The sample has 52,000 or so clones, 84% seen once. The material sequenced was CD4+ or CD8+ T cells sorted from blood, taken in a trial of the OX40 agonist ivuxolimab. All receptors come from an adult with an advanced solid tumor such as melanoma, head and neck, liver or kidney cancer. The conserved cysteine and the conserved F or W are not part of the CDR3 here.

V,CDR3
TRBV27,ASSLRSRVSNSPLH
TRBV7-2,ASSSSGNTGELF
TRBV29-1,SALTSGRASSYEQY
TRBV7-8,ASSHKNPTENEKLF
TRBV28,ASSLRPGAGMNTEAF
TRBV4-1,ASSHPLVDNEQF
TRBV18,ASSPSRQPSNQPQH
TRBV5-1,ASSPAGGTLYEQY
TRBV5-1,ASSPGQVSYNEQF
TRBV5-1,ASSRREGHEQY
TRBV5-4,ASSLALAEDEQY
TRBV5-1,ASSLEPGLGNEKLF
TRBV6-5,ASVSPVGTEAF
TRBV11-2,ASSLGPSNEQF
TRBV18,ASSTGQGIGNTIY
TRBV30,AWSLGGPYGYT
TRBV11-3,ASSSLIGQTISYNSPLH
TRBV5-1,ASSPDPNTGELF
TRBV6-5,ASSYTVNTEAF
TRBV18,ASSTTDRVDTEAF
TRBV29-1,SVGQDNQPQH
TRBV19,ASTSFRGPNEKLF
TRBV2,ASSPTSGRVVQY
TRBV19,ASSDRDSNQPQH
TRBV7-2,ASSLDSSNQPQH
TRBV2,ASSGEGAGANVLT
TRBV5-4,ASSLVSGGASYNEQF
TRBV28,ASSREVYEQY
TRBV19,ASSRDNGGSEQY
TRBV4-1,ASSQLDRGLEKLF
TRBV19,ASSIWDPSGEQF
TRBV11-2,ASRENRGDTEAF
TRBV7-2,ASSRGQIEVAF
TRBV11-2,ASSLDLGSGGGWEQY
TRBV25-1,ASSESGTPYGYT
TRBV19,ASSVTASNQPQH
TRBV28,ASSLGGGGYSNQPQH
TRBV5-1,ASSILSGAGNTIY
TRBV27,ASSPQGVIAEAF
TRBV28,ASRPTRWTLWGYEQY
TRBV30,AWRPAGASDEQY
TRBV6-1,ASRSDEQF
TRBV9,ASSGGTPNTEAF
TRBV5-1,ASKGGEGATGANVLT
TRBV2,ASNPTLGTDTQY
TRBV5-1,ASSSGNTEAF
TRBV7-9,ASSLIGNTEAF